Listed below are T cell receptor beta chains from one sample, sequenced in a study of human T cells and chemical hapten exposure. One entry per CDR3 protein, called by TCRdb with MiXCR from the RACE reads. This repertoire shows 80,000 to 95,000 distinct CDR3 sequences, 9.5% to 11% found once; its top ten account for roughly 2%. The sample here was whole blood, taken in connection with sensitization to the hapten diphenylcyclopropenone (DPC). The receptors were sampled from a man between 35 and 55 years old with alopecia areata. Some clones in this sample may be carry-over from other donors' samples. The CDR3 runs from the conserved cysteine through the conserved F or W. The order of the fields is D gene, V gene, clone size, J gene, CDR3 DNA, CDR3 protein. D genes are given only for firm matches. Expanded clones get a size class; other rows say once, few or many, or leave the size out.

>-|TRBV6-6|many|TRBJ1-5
TGTGCCAGCAGTTACCCTATGCAGGGCTCTGGCAATCAGCCCCAGCATTTT
CASSYPMQGSGNQPQHF
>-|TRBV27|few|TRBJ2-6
TGTGCCAGCAGTTTCACAGGCCACTCTGGGGCCAACGTCCTGACTTTC
CASSFTGHSGANVLTF
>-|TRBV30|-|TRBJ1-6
TGTGCCTTGGAGGAACAGGGAGCTTCACCCCTCCACTTT
CALEEQGASPLHF
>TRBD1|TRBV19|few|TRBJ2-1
TGTGCCAGTAGTAGCGGACAGGGACCCTACAATGAGCAGTTCTTC
CASSSGQGPYNEQFF
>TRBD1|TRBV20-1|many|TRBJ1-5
TGCAGTGCTAGAGGGGACAGGGGCAATCAGCCCCAGCATTTT
CSARGDRGNQPQHF
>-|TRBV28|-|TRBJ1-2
TGTGCCAGCAGTTTCACAGGGAATTACTATGGCTACACCTTC
CASSFTGNYYGYTF
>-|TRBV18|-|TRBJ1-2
TGTGCCAGCTCACCTCTAGGAGGGAACTATGGCTACACCTTC
CASSPLGGNYGYTF
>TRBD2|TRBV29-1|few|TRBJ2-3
TGCAGCGTTAAGTGGCGGGACTACACAGATACGCAGTATTTT
CSVKWRDYTDTQYF
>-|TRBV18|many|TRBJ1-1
TGTGCCAGCTCACCACCGTGGGGAGATACTGAAGCTTTCTTT
CASSPPWGDTEAFF
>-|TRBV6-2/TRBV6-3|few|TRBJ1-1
TGTGCCAGCAGTTACCCGACCACAGGGAACACTGAAGCTTTCTTT
CASSYPTTGNTEAFF
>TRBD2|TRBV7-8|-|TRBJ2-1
TGTGCCAGCAGCAGTCCTAGCGGGATAGATCGGTACAATGAGCAGTTCTTC
CASSSPSGIDRYNEQFF
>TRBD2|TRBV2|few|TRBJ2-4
TGTGCCAGCTTCAGCTTTAGCCCGGGGGGAAACATTCAGTACTTC
CASFSFSPGGNIQYF
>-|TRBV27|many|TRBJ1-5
TGTGCCAGCAGTTTTATCGATCAGCCCCAGCATTTT
CASSFIDQPQHF
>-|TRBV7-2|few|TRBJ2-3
TGTGCCAGCAGCTTGGGCGGGCAGACAGATACGCAGTATTTT
CASSLGGQTDTQYF
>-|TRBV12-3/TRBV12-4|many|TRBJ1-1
TGTGCCAGCAGTTTAGGTCAGCACTCGAACACTGAAGCTTTCTTT
CASSLGQHSNTEAFF
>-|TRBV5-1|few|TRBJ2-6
TGCGCCAGCAGCTTGGGCAACTTAAACACTGGGGCCAACGTCCTGACTTTC
CASSLGNLNTGANVLTF
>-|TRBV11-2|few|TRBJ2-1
TGTGCCAGCAGCTTAGGTTCCCTTTGGAGACAGTACAATGAGCAGTTCTTC
CASSLGSLWRQYNEQFF
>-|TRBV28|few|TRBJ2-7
TGTGCCAGCAGTCCGTCCTTAGGACAGACTTCCTACGAGCAGTACTTC
CASSPSLGQTSYEQYF
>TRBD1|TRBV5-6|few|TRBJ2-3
TGTGCCAGCAGCCTGACAGGGGGCGCGCATACGCAGTATTTT
CASSLTGGAHTQYF
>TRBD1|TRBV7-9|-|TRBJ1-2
TGTGCCAGCACCCTACCGACAGGGGTCTATAGCTATGGCTACACCTTC
CASTLPTGVYSYGYTF
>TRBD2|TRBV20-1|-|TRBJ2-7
TGCAGTGCTAGAGGCGGGAGCTCCTACGAGCAGTACTTC
CSARGGSSYEQYF
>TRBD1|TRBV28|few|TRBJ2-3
TGTGCCAGCAGTATACAACAGGGGTCTAGCACAGATACGCAGTATTTT
CASSIQQGSSTDTQYF
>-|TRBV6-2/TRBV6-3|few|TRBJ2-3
TGTGCCAGCAGCCTCCTAGCGAGGAGCGTAGATACGCAGTATTTT
CASSLLARSVDTQYF
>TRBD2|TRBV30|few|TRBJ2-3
TGTGCCTGGAGTTCGCTAGCGGGAAGAGGGTGGAGCACAGATACGCAGTATTTT
CAWSSLAGRGWSTDTQYF